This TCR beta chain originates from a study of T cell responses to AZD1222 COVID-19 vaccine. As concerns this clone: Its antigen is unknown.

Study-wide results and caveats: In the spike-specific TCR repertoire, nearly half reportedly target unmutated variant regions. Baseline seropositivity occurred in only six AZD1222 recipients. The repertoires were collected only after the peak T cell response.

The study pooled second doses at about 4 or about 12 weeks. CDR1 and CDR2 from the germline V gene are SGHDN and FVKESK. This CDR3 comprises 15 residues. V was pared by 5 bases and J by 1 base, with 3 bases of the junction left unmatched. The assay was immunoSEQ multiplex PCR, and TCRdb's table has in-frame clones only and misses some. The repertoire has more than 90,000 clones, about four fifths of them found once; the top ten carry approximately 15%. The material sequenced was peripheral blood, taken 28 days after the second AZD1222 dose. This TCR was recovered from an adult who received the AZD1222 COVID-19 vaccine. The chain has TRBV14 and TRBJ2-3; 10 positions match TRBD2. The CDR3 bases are TGTGCCAGCAGCTCCGGACTAGCGGGCACAGATACGCAGTATTTT. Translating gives CASSSGLAGTDTQYF.